A selection of T cell receptor beta chains follows, all from one sample in a study of blood T cell repertoires in COVID-19. Assay: immunoSEQ multiplex PCR; the TCRdb copy retains only in-frame clones and omits some. The table includes a few hundred thousand clones, roughly 88% detected once. Sequenced input: PBMCs or T cells enriched from blood (not recorded which). These receptors originate from a woman younger than 45 who had recovered from COVID-19. CDR3s include the opening cysteine and the closing phenylalanine or tryptophan. A D gene is named only where the DNA matches it firmly. Part of the rows lack a size; the others show once, few, many or a class for expanded clones.

j_gene	d_gene	v_gene	abundance	CDR3aa	CDR3nt
TRBJ2-7	-	TRBV14	-	CASSRSGVFYEQYF	TGTGCCAGCAGCCGTTCAGGGGTTTTCTACGAGCAGTACTTC
TRBJ1-1	TRBD1	TRBV5-1	-	CASSLEFPGQVNTEAFF	TGCGCCAGCAGCTTGGAGTTTCCAGGACAGGTCAACACTGAAGCTTTCTTT
TRBJ1-2	TRBD1	TRBV13	-	CASSKRDRANYGYTF	TGTGCCAGCAGCAAACGGGACAGGGCTAACTATGGCTACACCTTC
TRBJ1-2	TRBD1	TRBV28	-	CASSLDGRDRGDGYTF	TGTGCCAGCAGCCTCGACGGTCGGGACAGGGGTGATGGCTACACCTTC
TRBJ1-2	-	TRBV2	-	CASSEPGSPRGYGYTF	TGTGCCAGCAGTGAACCAGGATCCCCCAGAGGGTATGGCTACACCTTC
TRBJ2-7	TRBD1	TRBV10-1	-	CAGIVDRVDQYEQYF	TGCGCCGGTATTGTCGACAGGGTGGATCAATACGAGCAGTACTTC
TRBJ1-2	TRBD1	TRBV5-6	-	CASSFPGQLNYGYTF	TGTGCCAGCAGCTTCCCGGGACAGCTGAACTATGGCTACACCTTC
TRBJ1-2	-	TRBV20-1	-	CSASRQVMGYGYTF	TGCAGTGCTAGTAGACAGGTGATGGGTTATGGCTACACCTTC
TRBJ2-7	-	TRBV7-9	once	CASSLGGKAYEQYF	TGTGCCAGCAGCTTAGGAGGAAAGGCCTACGAGCAGTACTTC
TRBJ1-5	TRBD1	TRBV18	-	CASSTGEGQPQHF	TGTGCCAGCTCAACAGGGGAAGGCCAGCCCCAGCATTTT
TRBJ2-1	TRBD2	TRBV5-1	-	CASSLELAGVKEQFF	TGCGCCAGCAGCTTGGAACTAGCGGGAGTGAAGGAGCAGTTCTTC